The entry that follows covers one T cell receptor (beta chain) sequence. Its specificity is unknown. The junction had 7 bases not matched to a gene; V was cut back by 4 bases and J by 9 bases. The CDR3 contains 15 residues. Germline CDR1 and CDR2: SGHNT and YYREEE (reference sequence). Profiled with immunoSEQ multiplex PCR; TCRdb holds only in-frame clones, not every one. In the table there are over 10,000 clones, 60% to 85% of which are singletons. This record comes from a study of STAT3 mutations in large granular lymphocyte leukemia. Across the study: Canonical activating STAT3 mutations were detected in roughly half of the longitudinally sequenced T-LGLL patients. Study outcomes and limitations: Every T-LGLL patient had at least one immunodominant TCRbeta clonotype. Clonal expansion was inferred from other time points because no sample existed at each clone's first appearance. Some patients had dominant TCR clones larger than their STAT3 mutant burden. All newly emerging clones after therapy were STAT3 wild type.

V and J are TRBV5-4 and TRBJ2-1; TRBD2 matches at 13 bases. What was sequenced was peripheral blood mononuclear cells. The source of this sequence is a man between 60 and 70 years old with T-cell large granular lymphocyte leukemia. Some clones in this sample may be carry-over from other donors' samples. In nucleotides, the CDR3 is TGTGCCAGCAGCCCCCGGACTAGCGGGAGCAGTGAGCAGTTCTTC. It encodes CASSPRTSGSSEQFF.